Below are 2 T cell receptor beta chains sequenced from a single sample in a study of tumor-infiltrating lymphocytes in oesophageal squamous cell carcinoma. MiXCR was run by TCRdb on the PCR reads, yielding one entry per CDR3 protein. The sample gives approximately 18,000 distinct CDR3 sequences, around 38% of which show up once; about 7% is in the top ten. The sequenced sample consisted of blood. Source of these receptors: a male donor with esophageal squamous cell carcinoma.

In its sample, this clonotype was seen a few times. This sequence joins TRBV12-3 or TRBV12-4 and TRBJ2-1; no firm D call. The CDR3 is 11 amino acids. V lost 2 bases, J lost 8 bases, and 4 bases lay in between. The DNA for the CDR3 is TGTGCCAGCAGTTTAAGGGATGAGCAGTTCTTC. It translates to CASSLRDEQFF.

Comment on this clonotype: Here the CDR3 omits its conserved ending phenylalanine or tryptophan, so a read error is the likely source. The DNA is left out, because the CDR3 cannot be placed on it with certainty; the CDR3 is given as TCRdb lists it. This rearrangement joins TRBV6-5 to TRBJ2-7. Counting both end residues, the CDR3 totals 16 amino acids. Germline V CDR1 and CDR2: MNHEY, SVGAGI. This chain's CDR3 is CASSYSGKNYGYTFGS.